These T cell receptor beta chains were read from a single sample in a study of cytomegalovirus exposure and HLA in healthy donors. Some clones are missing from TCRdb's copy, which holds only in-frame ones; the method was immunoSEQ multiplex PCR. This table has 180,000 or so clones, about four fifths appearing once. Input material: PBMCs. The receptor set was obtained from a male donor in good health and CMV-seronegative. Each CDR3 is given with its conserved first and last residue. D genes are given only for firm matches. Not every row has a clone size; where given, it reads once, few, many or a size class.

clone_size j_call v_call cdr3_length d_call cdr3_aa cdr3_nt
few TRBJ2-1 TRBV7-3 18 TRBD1 CASSPSLRRDRNYNEQFF TGTGCCAGCAGCCCGAGTCTAAGGCGGGACAGGAACTACAATGAGCAGTTCTTC
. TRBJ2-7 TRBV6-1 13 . CASSDDREDEQYF TGTGCCAGCAGTGACGACAGGGAGGACGAGCAGTACTTC
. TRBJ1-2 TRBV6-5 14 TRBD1 CASSRAGQANGYTF TGTGCCAGCAGTAGAGCGGGACAGGCGAATGGCTACACCTTC
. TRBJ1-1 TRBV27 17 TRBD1 CASSSPGTGGRNTEAFF TGTGCCAGCAGTTCACCCGGGACAGGGGGCAGGAACACTGAAGCTTTCTTT
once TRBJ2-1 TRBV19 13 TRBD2 CASSIDITSVQFF TGTGCCAGTAGTATAGATATCACTAGCGTGCAGTTCTTC
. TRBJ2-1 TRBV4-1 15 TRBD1 CASSQEPGTGNEQFF TGCGCCAGCAGCCAAGAGCCTGGGACAGGGAATGAGCAGTTCTTC
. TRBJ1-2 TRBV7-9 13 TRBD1 CSSSLDRAAGYTF TGTTCCAGCAGCCTAGACAGGGCTGCTGGCTACACCTTC
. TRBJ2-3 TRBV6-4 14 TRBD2 CASSGGASTDTQYF TGTGCCAGCAGCGGGGGGGCTAGCACAGATACGCAGTATTTT
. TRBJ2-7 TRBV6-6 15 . CASSPQERTHYEQYF TGTGCCAGCAGTCCCCAGGAAAGGACTCACTACGAGCAGTACTTC
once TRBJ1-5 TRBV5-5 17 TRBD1 CASSLGAGGWSNQPQHF TGTGCCAGCAGCTTGGGGGCAGGGGGCTGGAGCAATCAGCCCCAGCATTTT
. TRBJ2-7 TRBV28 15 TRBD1 CASRYHPGQGNEQYF TGTGCCAGCAGATATCATCCGGGACAGGGGAACGAGCAGTACTTC
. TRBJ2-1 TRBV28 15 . CATSIRGQIYNEQFF TGTGCCACTTCAATCAGGGGCCAGATCTACAATGAGCAGTTCTTC
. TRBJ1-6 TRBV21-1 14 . CASNQDRSDSPLHF TGTGCCAGCAACCAAGACAGGTCCGATTCACCCCTCCACTTT
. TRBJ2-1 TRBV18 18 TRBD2 CASSPRLAGGPIHYEQFF TGTGCCAGCTCACCGCGACTAGCGGGAGGGCCTATACACTATGAGCAGTTCTTC
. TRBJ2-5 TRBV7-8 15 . CASSSPDRPGETQYF TGTGCCAGCAGCTCACCCGACAGGCCTGGAGAGACCCAGTACTTC
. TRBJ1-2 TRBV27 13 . CASSSGTLYGYTF TGTGCCAGCAGTTCAGGAACCCTCTATGGCTACACCTTC
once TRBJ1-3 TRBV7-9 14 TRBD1 CSSSQQGSGNTIYF TGTTCCAGCAGTCAACAGGGGTCTGGAAACACCATATATTTT
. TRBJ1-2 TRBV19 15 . CASSIPGFYGYGYTF TGTGCCAGTAGTATACCAGGGTTCTACGGCTATGGCTACACCTTC
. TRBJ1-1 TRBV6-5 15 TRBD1 CASSYSPGGNTEAFF TGTGCCAGCAGTTACTCGCCAGGGGGCAACACTGAAGCTTTCTTT
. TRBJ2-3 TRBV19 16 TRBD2 CASSRGTSGVTDTQYF TGTGCCAGTAGTAGAGGGACTAGCGGAGTCACAGATACGCAGTATTTT
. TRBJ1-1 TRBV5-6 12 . CASSLAEFEAFF TGTGCCAGCAGCTTGGCCGAGTTTGAAGCTTTCTTT
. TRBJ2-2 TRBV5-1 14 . CASSLVQTSGELFF TGCGCCAGCAGCTTGGTACAAACATCAGGGGAGCTGTTTTTT
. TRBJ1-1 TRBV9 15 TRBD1 CASSTPTGDLAEAFF TGTGCCAGCAGCACGCCAACAGGGGATTTAGCTGAAGCTTTCTTT
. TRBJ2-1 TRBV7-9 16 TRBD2 CSSSLVRLAGYNEQFF TGTTCCAGCAGCTTAGTCAGACTAGCGGGCTACAATGAGCAGTTCTTC
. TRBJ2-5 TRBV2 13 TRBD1 CASSRQGEETQYF TGTGCCAGTTCGAGACAGGGCGAGGAGACCCAGTACTTC
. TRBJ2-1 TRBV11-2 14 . CASSLGGWGDEQFF TGTGCCAGCAGCTTAGGTGGCTGGGGGGATGAGCAGTTCTTC
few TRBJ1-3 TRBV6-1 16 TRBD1 CASSEAFRGLSDTIYF TGTGCCAGCAGTGAAGCGTTCAGGGGGCTTAGTGACACCATATATTTT
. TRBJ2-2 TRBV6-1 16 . CASSGGTSPGWGELFF TGTGCCAGCAGTGGGGGGACTTCGCCCGGGTGGGGGGAGCTGTTTTTT
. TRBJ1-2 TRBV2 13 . CASGSRRGSGYTF TGTGCCAGCGGCTCCCGACGGGGAAGTGGCTACACCTTC
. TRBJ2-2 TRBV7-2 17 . CASSPEVRLLIPGELFF TGTGCCAGCAGCCCCGAGGTCAGATTGTTAATCCCCGGGGAGCTGTTTTTT
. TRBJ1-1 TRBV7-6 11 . CASSGGTEAFF TGTGCCAGCTCCGGGGGCACTGAAGCTTTCTTT